This TCR beta chain was identified in a study of CD8+ T cells in alopecia areata (dated 2018 in TCRdb). About the investigation overall: The treated patients, all with moderate-to-severe alopecia areata, were enrolled in an open-label pilot trial of oral tofacitinib given at 5 to 10 mg twice daily. RNA came from the PAXgene miRNA kit for fixed scalp, the miRNeasy kit for PBMCs, and the RNeasy kit for mouse skin. Patients on tofacitinib were biopsied at baseline and after 4 and 24 weeks of treatment, and several of the patients also had a later scalp biopsy. High-throughput TCRbeta sequencing was used to examine T cell clonal expansion in alopecia areata in both the C3H/HeJ mouse model and human patients. For the treated patients, the SALT score, which quantifies what percentage of scalp surface area is affected, served as the measure of disease severity. Scalp clonality was compared among normal scalp (n=4), patchy alopecia areata scalp (n=8), and alopecia totalis/universalis scalp (n=8). immunoSEQ multiplex PCR using 35 Vbeta forward primers and 13 Jbeta reverse primers was used to amplify TCRbeta CDR3 regions. Tofacitinib was administered for 6 to 18 months, and 6 months of follow-up off drug were then conducted to assess delayed response and recurrence. Scalp tissue and sorted CD4+ and CD8+ peripheral blood T cells from patchy and totalis/universalis alopecia areata patients and from healthy controls were covered by human TCRbeta sequencing.

Library prep was done by the immunoSEQ multiplex PCR assay. RNA was extracted from all samples and reverse transcribed into cDNA, which served as template for TCR sequencing. First-strand cDNA was synthesized with SuperScript III using a 2:1 mix of oligo-dT and random hexamers. A synthetic immune receptor repertoire was used to assess amplification bias, and residual bias was removed computationally. The authors processed their data as follows. Raw reads were preprocessed to remove errors, and CDR3 was defined by IMGT conventions from the conserved cysteine to phenylalanine. Clonality was computed by normalizing Shannon entropy by log2 of the number of productive unique TCRs and subtracting the result from 1. Whether each scalp clone was CD4 or CD8 was inferred by checking scalp TCRbeta sequences against the CD4 and CD8 repertoires from sorted blood. TCRdb carries this immuneACCESS record with in-frame sequences only. Its versions omit some clonotypes, under half of them owing to an unresolved V gene in the studies checked, with the rest unexplained. V and J calls and clone size are as listed in that table; D and trimming were resolved from the DNA. The sample profile shows around 86,000 clones; 70% to 85% of them were found once. The ten largest clones take up 15% to 20% of the sample.

Study-level results and caveats: Because the treated cohort was small and had only one nonresponder, larger studies are needed to examine links between baseline CD8+ expansion and response. During tofacitinib treatment, many expanded lesional clones stuck around in both scalp and blood, and this persistence may partly explain why relapse happens after treatment is stopped. TCR sequences shared between patients were less clear than in mice, possibly partly because of HLA diversity in the patient population. With tofacitinib, both scalp clonality and the number of expanded CD8+ clones among the top 100 scalp clones went down significantly. Scalp TCR repertoire analysis is complicated because resident alphabeta T cells in normal human skin are also sequenced, whereas mouse skin is dominated by gammadelta T cells. Higher clonality and more expanded CD8+ clones were observed in lesional scalp than in normal scalp, particularly in alopecia totalis/universalis, a finding suggestive of antigenic drive.

From the germline V gene, CDR1 is MNHNS and CDR2 is SASEGT. V drops 1 base and J drops 0 bases, leaving 7 bases in between. The CDR3 goes from the cysteine to the phenylalanine over 15 residues. Left in the record is the CDR3 DNA by itself, 45 bases read in frame from the first base. Regarding this clone: It has no known antigen specificity. The record has no base qualities; no much larger clone is one base away.

What this sample's treatment or condition label stands for: oral pan-JAK inhibitor, 5-10 mg twice daily. Lesional scalp punch biopsies and peripheral blood were collected from alopecia areata patients. PBMCs were isolated by density centrifugation and stained for CD3, CD4 and CD8, and CD4+ and CD8+ T cells were sorted on a FACSAria. This chain joins TRBV6-1 to TRBJ2-1, with the D gene uncertain. This receptor was obtained from a human donor with alopecia areata. Sequencing was performed on CD8+ T cells sorted from blood, taken between weeks 43 and 45, from a patient treated with tofacitinib. The CDR3 reads as follows: CASSEGTVSYNEQFF. The DNA reads TGTGCCAGCAGTGAAGGAACAGTCTCCTACAATGAGCAGTTCTTC.